This entry concerns a single TCR beta chain. Its target is unknown. This sample is drawn from a study of chemoradiotherapy in HPV16-positive cancers. About the research overall: A couple of HPV16-positive patients' cells yielded candidate HPV-specific clones and common motifs.

TCRdb's copy holds only in-frame clones and misses some; the assay was immunoSEQ multiplex PCR. The top ten clones hold over 7.5% of a sample with around 14,000 clones, around 78% of them seen once. Trimming took 7 bases from V and 3 from J; bases not matched to a gene: 10. This CDR3 comprises 15 residues. Germline lookup yields CDR1 MDHEN and CDR2 SYDVKM. Repeated repertoire sampling spanned the course of chemoradiotherapy. The study's findings and limits: HPV-specific T cells were functionally defined from only two HPV16-positive patients. Better recurrence-free survival went with HPV-responsive T-cell expansion in HPV16-positive patients.

Sampling took place from a patient who underwent chemoradiotherapy. This chain uses TRBV28 with TRBJ1-1; 8 nucleotides line up with TRBD1. The origin of this receptor is a human donor with HPV-associated anogenital cancer. This CDR3 is CASNWMDRVYTEAFF. The CDR3 DNA reads as TGTGCCAGCAACTGGATGGACAGGGTCTACACTGAAGCTTTCTTT.